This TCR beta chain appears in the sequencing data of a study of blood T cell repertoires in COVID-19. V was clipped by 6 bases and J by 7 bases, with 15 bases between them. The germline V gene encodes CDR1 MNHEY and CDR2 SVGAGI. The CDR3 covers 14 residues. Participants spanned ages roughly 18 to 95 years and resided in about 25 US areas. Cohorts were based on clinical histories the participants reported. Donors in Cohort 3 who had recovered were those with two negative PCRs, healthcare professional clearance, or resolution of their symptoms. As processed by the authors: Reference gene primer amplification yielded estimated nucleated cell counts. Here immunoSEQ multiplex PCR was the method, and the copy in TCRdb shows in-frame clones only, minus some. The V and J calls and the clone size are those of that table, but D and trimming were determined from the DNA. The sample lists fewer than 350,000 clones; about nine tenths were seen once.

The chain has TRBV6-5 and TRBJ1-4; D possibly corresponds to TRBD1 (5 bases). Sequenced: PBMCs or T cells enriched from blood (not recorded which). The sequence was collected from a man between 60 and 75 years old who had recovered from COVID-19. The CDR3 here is CASRNRGRPEKLFF. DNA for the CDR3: TGTGCCAGCAGAAATAGGGGCAGGCCTGAAAAACTGTTTTTT.